This passage covers 5 T cell receptor beta chains from one sample sequenced in a study of neurological immune-mediated disorders. Using its own MiXCR run on the 5' RACE reads, TCRdb lists one record per CDR3 protein. The sample holds 35,000 to 40,000 distinct CDR3 sequences, roughly 7% seen once. Sequenced input: PBMCs. The source of these receptors is a woman in her thirties or forties in good health.

The chain carries TRBV6-5 and TRBJ1-2, with D maybe TRBD1 (5 bases). The CDR3 contains 16 residues. Trimming took off 6 bases at V and 2 bases at J, with 19 bases between the two ends. The germline V gene has CDR1 MNHEY and CDR2 SVGAGI. The CDR3 sequence: CASSQCFGGFNYGYTF. CDR3 DNA sequence: TGTGCCAGCAGCCAATGCTTTGGGGGGTTCAACTATGGCTACACCTTC.

This clonotype turned up a few times. This chain joins TRBV6-6 and TRBJ2-1, with 10 nucleotides matching TRBD2. CDR3 size: 17 residues. The germline gives CDR1 MNHNY, CDR2 SVGAGI (reference sequence). Trimming at V came to 2 bases and at J to 6 bases, leaving 10 bases not matched to a gene. CDR3 sequence (DNA): TGTGCCAGCAGTTACGAGGCTAGCGGGAGAAGGGGCAATGAGCAGTTCTTC. Its translation is CASSYEASGRRGNEQFF.

This clonotype was seen at least ten times. The J gene is TRBJ2-1, the V gene TRBV5-5, with 10 bases lining up with TRBD1. Germline V gene data show CDR1 as SGHKS and CDR2 as YYEKEE (reference sequence). The CDR3 totals 18 residues. The ends lost 2 bases at V and 3 bases at J; junction bases unmatched: 11. The CDR3 nucleotides read TGTGCCAGCAGCTTCGGGACAGGGGCCTCCCTACTCTACAATGAGCAGTTCTTC. It translates to CASSFGTGASLLYNEQFF. Filled out from reference TRBV5-5 and TRBJ2-1, the complete variable domain reads DAGVTQSPTHLIKTRGQQVTLRCSPISGHKSVSWYQQVLGQGPQFIFQYYEKEERGRGNFPDRFSARQFPNYSSELNVNALLLGDSALYLCASSFGTGASLLYNEQFFGPGTRLTVL.

This clonotype appeared many times. The chain couples TRBV4-1 to TRBJ2-7; 10 positions match TRBD2. Germline loops: CDR1 MGHRA, CDR2 YSYEKL. This CDR3 has 14 amino acids. V dropped 4 bases and J dropped 6; count of bases not matched to a gene: 6. CDR3 nucleotides: TGCGCCAGCAGCCCCATCAGGACTAGCGGCGAGCAGTACTTC. As protein: CASSPIRTSGEQYF.

This clonotype has ten or more counts. The chain couples TRBV7-6 to TRBJ2-1; 8 bases map to TRBD1. This CDR3 spans 13 amino acids. The ends lost 5 bases at V and 9 bases at J; junction bases unmatched: 6. From germline, CDR1 is SGHVS and CDR2 FNYEAQ. CDR3 nucleotides: TGTGCCAGCAGCGCGGACAGGGCTGGTGAGCAGTTCTTC. Its translation is CASSADRAGEQFF.